This entry concerns a single T cell receptor beta chain. This sample is drawn from a study of CD8+ T cells in alopecia areata. Trimming removed 6 bases from V and 3 bases from J, with 6 bases in between. Germline V gene sequence: CDR1 MNHEY, CDR2 SVGAGI. The CDR3 length is 13 residues. In each case, RNA was isolated and then reverse transcribed into cDNA as the sequencing template. The method was immunoSEQ multiplex PCR; TCRdb's version includes in-frame clones alone and lacks a portion of them. This table holds 100,000 to 150,000 clones, roughly 50% found once. The source of this sequence is a human donor with alopecia areata. This specimen was CD8+ T cells sorted from blood, taken at week 0. The chain links TRBV6-5 to TRBJ2-6; D unclear. The CDR3 region is CASSPNGANVLTF. For the CDR3, the DNA is TGTGCCAGCAGCCCCAATGGGGCCAACGTCCTGACTTTC.